The 22 T cell receptor beta chains given below trace back to one sample, sequenced in a study of vaccination and CD4 T cells after COVID-19. The study sequenced cultured CD4+ T cell DNA using the Oncomine TCR Beta short-read assay. A single record per CDR3 protein comes from TCRdb applying MiXCR to the PCR reads. Among fewer than 15,000 distinct CDR3 sequences listed, 30% were seen once. The sample's treatment: approximately 9-day PBMC culture with coronavirus spike peptide pools or control peptides (ViraFEST assay). Their specific antigens are unknown. Sequencing input: cultured CD4+ T cells from blood. These receptors all stem from a human donor with COVID-19.

This chain joins TRBV28 and TRBJ2-2, with D uncertain. Trimming took 5 bases from V and 9 from J, leaving 22 bases between them. The CDR3 length is 16 residues. Per germline, CDR1 MDHEN and CDR2 SYDVKM. DNA of the CDR3: TGTGCCAGCAGTCCGTCGGGTACTTTGGCCCCCCGGGAGCTGTTTTTT. It encodes CASSPSGTLAPRELFF.

This clonotype was observed once. The chain employs TRBV20-1 and TRBJ1-4; TRBD1 agrees at 7 bases. Germline V lookup: CDR1 DFQATT, CDR2 SNEGSKA (reference sequence). V trimming: 7 bases; J trimming: 7 bases; junction bases outside the gene matches: 6. This CDR3 has 12 residues. Here the CDR3 reads CSGGQRGEKLFF. In DNA, the CDR3 is TGCAGTGGGGGACAGAGAGGTGAAAAACTGTTTTTT.

The chain joins TRBV12-3 or TRBV12-4 to TRBJ2-7; tentative D call: TRBD2 (5 bases). The length of the CDR3 is 12 residues. V was pared by 1 base and J by 5 bases, with 6 bases between. CDR3 loop: CASSLEGDEQYF. The CDR3 DNA is TGTGCCAGCAGTTTAGAGGGAGACGAGCAGTACTTC.

The V and J genes are TRBV6-2 or TRBV6-3 and TRBJ2-7; D tentatively reads TRBD1 or TRBD2 (5 bases each). Trimming removed 10 bases from V and 0 bases from J, with 19 bases in between. Per germline, CDR1 MNHEY and CDR2 SVGEGT. This CDR3 comprises 15 residues. The CDR3 DNA reads TGTGCCAACACCAAAGGGGTGGGGAGCTCCTACGAGCAGTACTTC. Translation gives CANTKGVGSSYEQYF.

The CDR3, as DNA: TGTGCCAGCAGACCGGAAATGAGGTACGAGCAGTACTTC. This encodes CASRPEMRYEQYF. The rearrangement links TRBV12-3 or TRBV12-4 to TRBJ2-7; no clear D gene. V was trimmed by 6 bases and J by 4 bases, leaving 13 bases between them. This CDR3 region has 13 residues.

The chain couples TRBV5-4 to TRBJ1-6; maybe TRBD1 (5 bases). The V gene's germline CDR1 is SGHNT and CDR2 YYREEE (reference sequence). The CDR3 contains 19 residues. V gave up 0 bases and J gave up 9 bases, with 25 bases separating them. CDR3 coding DNA: TGTGCCAGCAGCTTGGGAGAGGGACCTTCGATAGACTCTGGTTCACCCCTCCACTTT. Translation gives CASSLGEGPSIDSGSPLHF.

The chain has TRBV2 and TRBJ2-7, with D possibly matching TRBD1 (6 bases). The ends were cut back, 7 bases at V and 0 bases at J, with 16 bases in the middle. The germline CDR1 and CDR2 sequences are SNHLY and FYNNEI. The CDR3 is 15 amino acids. The DNA of the CDR3 is TGTGCCAGCACCCGCGGACAGATTAGCTCCTACGAGCAGTACTTC. Translation gives CASTRGQISSYEQYF.

The V and J genes are TRBV20-1 and TRBJ2-7, with D hard to call. Trimming pared 1 base from V and 7 bases from J, leaving 14 bases between. Germline V gives CDR1 DFQATT, CDR2 SNEGSKA (reference sequence). This CDR3 comprises 13 residues. The CDR3 nucleotides are TGCAGTGCTAGAGGACGCGGAGCTACTGAGCAGTACTTC. It is translated as CSARGRGATEQYF.

This chain joins TRBV20-1 and TRBJ2-1, with D possibly TRBD2 on 7 matching bases. CDR1 and CDR2 (germline): DFQATT, SNEGSKA (reference sequence). The CDR3 extends over 13 amino acids. V gave up 3 bases and J gave up 9 bases, with 15 bases separating them. The CDR3 DNA is TGCAGTGCTAGGGGTTCAGGGGAGGGTGAGCAGTTCTTC. Amino acid sequence: CSARGSGEGEQFF.

The sample holds one count of this clonotype. The chain is built from TRBV29-1 and TRBJ2-5; TRBD1 or TRBD2 may be the D gene (5 bases each). The CDR3 totals 13 residues. Trimming left V 4 bases short and J 4 bases short, with 13 bases between. Germline CDR1 is SQVTM and CDR2 is ANQGSEA. The CDR3 sequence is CSVGRGAGETQYF. The CDR3 region has the DNA TGCAGCGTTGGGAGAGGGGCTGGAGAGACCCAGTACTTC.

The chain is built from TRBV25-1 and TRBJ1-5; D remains unclear. Trimming took 3 bases from V and 1 from J, leaving 10 bases between them. CDR1 is MGHDK and CDR2 is SYGVNS in the germline V gene. The CDR3 has 15 residues. The CDR3 spells CASSDLEVSNQPQHF. CDR3 bases: TGTGCCAGCAGTGATCTTGAGGTAAGCAATCAGCCCCAGCATTTT.

This clonotype has just a few counts. The V call is TRBV2, the J call TRBJ1-1; D is unresolved. CDR1 and CDR2 (germline): SNHLY, FYNNEI. The CDR3 length is 14 residues. V lost 2 bases, J lost 10 bases, and 17 bases lay in between. The CDR3 is CASSETRTSWGAFF. DNA of the CDR3: TGTGCCAGCAGTGAAACCAGGACTTCGTGGGGAGCTTTCTTT.

The genes are TRBV18 and TRBJ1-6; D perhaps matches TRBD1 (5 bases). Between the trimmed V and J ends, which lost 3 bases and 9 bases, there was a span of 12 bases. CDR1 and CDR2 (germline): KGHSH, LQKENI. This CDR3 is built from 14 residues. CDR3: CASSPTDSGSPLHF. The CDR3 nucleotides are TGTGCCAGCTCACCTACCGACAGCGGTTCACCCCTCCACTTT.

This clonotype was counted between two and nine times. The V and J genes are TRBV27 and TRBJ2-4; 8 bases line up with TRBD1. The CDR3 loop spans 17 amino acids. The V gene's germline CDR1 is MNHEY and CDR2 SMNVEV (reference sequence). Trimming removed 4 bases from V and 0 bases from J; junction bases left unmatched: 8. The DNA for the CDR3 is TGTGCCAGCAGTTCGGCCCAGGGGGCGGTAGCCAAAAACATTCAGTACTTC. The encoded protein is CASSSAQGAVAKNIQYF.

The rearrangement links TRBV23-1 to TRBJ2-4, with 7 bases aligning to TRBD1. TRBV23-1 is an open reading frame, and its role is uncertain. CDR3 size: 17 residues. V was pared by 7 bases and J by 2 bases, with 14 bases of the junction left unmatched. The CDR3 nucleotides are TGCGCCAGCAACCCCCGTACAGGGGACGAATCCAAAAACATTCAGTACTTC. Its translation is CASNPRTGDESKNIQYF.

V and J are TRBV28 and TRBJ1-2; D is uncertain. Looked up from germline, CDR1 is MDHEN and CDR2 is SYDVKM. The CDR3 extends over 14 amino acids. Trimming took off 8 bases at V and 4 bases at J, with 17 bases between the two ends. The CDR3 bases are TGTGCCAGCGGAGAAGGTACCCGGGGCTATGGCTACACCTTC. This encodes CASGEGTRGYGYTF.

This clonotype came up a few times. V is TRBV19 and J is TRBJ1-1; no firm D call. The ends were cut back, 10 bases at V and 0 bases at J, with 18 bases in the middle. This CDR3 contains 15 residues. The germline V gene encodes CDR1 LNHDA and CDR2 SQIVND (reference sequence). CDR3 loop: CATRAPGRMNTEAFF. Here the CDR3 DNA reads TGTGCCACTCGAGCTCCAGGACGCATGAACACTGAAGCTTTCTTT. The full variable domain, rest sourced from reference TRBV19 and TRBJ1-1, is DGGITQSPKYLFRKEGQNVTLSCEQNLNHDAMYWYRQDPGQGLRLIYYSQIVNDFQKGDIAEGYSVSREKKESFPLTVTSAQKNPTAFYLCATRAPGRMNTEAFFGQGTRLTVV.

Only a few counts were recorded for this clonotype. V usage is TRBV12-3 or TRBV12-4 and J usage is TRBJ1-2; TRBD1 matches at 7 bases. This CDR3 has 13 residues. The V gene end was trimmed by 7 bases and the J gene end by 8 bases; junction bases not matched to a gene: 10. For the CDR3, the DNA is TGTGCCAGCACCTCGACAGGGATGCAGGGCTACACCTTC. As protein: CASTSTGMQGYTF.

The chain carries TRBV5-5 and TRBJ1-5, with D unclear. This CDR3 contains 15 residues. Germline V gives CDR1 SGHKS, CDR2 YYEKEE (reference sequence). Between the trimmed V and J ends, which lost 6 bases and 2 bases, there was a span of 15 bases. The CDR3 spells CASTLGLGGNQPQHF. The CDR3 nucleotides read TGTGCCAGCACCCTTGGCTTAGGTGGCAATCAGCCCCAGCATTTT.

This rearrangement joins TRBV19 to TRBJ2-7; 9 bases are shared with TRBD1. Germline-derived CDR1 and CDR2 are LNHDA and SQIVND (reference sequence). Trimming took 10 bases from V and 2 from J; bases not matched to a gene: 15. The CDR3 has 16 residues. Here the CDR3 DNA reads TGTGCCACCTCGAAGGCTGGACAGGGGACAACCTACGAGCAGTACTTC. It yields the protein CATSKAGQGTTYEQYF.

The chain employs TRBV7-9 and TRBJ2-5, with TRBD1 as a possible D gene (5 bases). CDR1 and CDR2 from the germline V gene are SEHNR and FQNEAQ (reference sequence). V was clipped by 4 bases and J by 0 bases, with 12 bases between them. This CDR3 has 15 residues. The CDR3 bases are TGTGCCAGCAGCTCATTGACAGCGTACCAAGAGACCCAGTACTTC. It translates to CASSSLTAYQETQYF.

The chain joins TRBV11-2 to TRBJ1-4; 7 bases line up with TRBD1. Losses at the gene ends were 5 bases for V and 4 bases for J; bases not matched to a gene: 7. The length of the CDR3 is 15 residues. Germline lookup yields CDR1 SGHAT and CDR2 FQNNGV. The CDR3 loop is CASSQGGSNNEKLFF. In DNA form, the CDR3 reads TGTGCCAGCAGCCAGGGGGGGTCAAATAATGAAAAACTGTTTTTT.